The clone carrying this T cell receptor beta chain was counted at least ten times. Relying on iRepertoire HTBI primers and Arm-PCR of CDR3 regions, the team built TCR beta libraries. TCRdb passed the multiplex PCR reads through MiXCR, listing each CDR3 protein once. The profile shows around 250,000 distinct CDR3 sequences, 18% of them singletons. Time point described: newly diagnosed GD, antithyroid drugs for less than 3 months. Scientists built the TCR library using RNA that was extracted from PBMCs. This sample is part of a study of regulatory T cells in long-lasting Graves disease. J lost 6 bases, V lost 1 base, and 9 bases had no gene match. The CDR3 totals 16 residues. Germline lookup yields CDR1 DFQATT and CDR2 SNEGSKA (reference sequence). In addition, the sample was reused for a study of T cells in Graves' hyperthyroidism and ophthalmopathy.

The chain carries TRBV20-1 and TRBJ2-1; 10 bases line up with TRBD1. Material: peripheral blood mononuclear cells (PBMCs), obtained at new diagnosis, from a patient treated with antithyroid drugs. The sequence derives from a woman younger than 45 with Graves disease. The DNA of the CDR3 is TGCAGTGCTAGAGGACCCGGGACAGGGGTAGGCAATGAGCAGTTCTTC. The encoded protein is CSARGPGTGVGNEQFF.